The clone carrying this TCR beta chain was recorded at least ten times. Each CDR3 protein is one row after TCRdb ran MiXCR on the 5' RACE reads. Here the sample spans nearly 95,000 distinct CDR3 sequences, roughly 21% being singletons. This sample was taken from a study of spatial heterogeneity in lung cancer. Trimming took 5 bases from V and 3 from J; bases not matched to a gene: 5. The CDR3 runs to 16 residues. The sample's time point: blood at routine non-recurrence follow-up after resection. Whole RNA came from tumor, nontumor lung or frozen PBMC and was sequenced without being sorted. This chain joins TRBV12-3 or TRBV12-4 and TRBJ2-2, with 11 positions matching TRBD2. The sequence derives from a male donor with early-stage non-small cell lung cancer. The specimen was PBMCs, collected at follow-up. The CDR3: CASSRGTSGYTGELFF. The CDR3 DNA is TGTGCCAGCAGTAGAGGGACTAGCGGCTACACCGGGGAGCTGTTTTTT.